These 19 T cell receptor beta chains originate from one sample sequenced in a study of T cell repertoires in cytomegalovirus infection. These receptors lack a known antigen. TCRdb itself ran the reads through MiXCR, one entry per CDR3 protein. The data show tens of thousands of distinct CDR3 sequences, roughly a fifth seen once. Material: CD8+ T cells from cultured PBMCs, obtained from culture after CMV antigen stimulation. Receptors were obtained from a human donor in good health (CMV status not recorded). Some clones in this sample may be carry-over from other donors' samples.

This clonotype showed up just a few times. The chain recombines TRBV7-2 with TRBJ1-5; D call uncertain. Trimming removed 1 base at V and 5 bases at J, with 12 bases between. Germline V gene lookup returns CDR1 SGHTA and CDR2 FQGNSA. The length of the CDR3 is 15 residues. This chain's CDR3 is CASSLDETGYQPQHF. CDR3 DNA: TGTGCCAGCAGCTTAGACGAGACGGGATATCAGCCCCAGCATTTT.

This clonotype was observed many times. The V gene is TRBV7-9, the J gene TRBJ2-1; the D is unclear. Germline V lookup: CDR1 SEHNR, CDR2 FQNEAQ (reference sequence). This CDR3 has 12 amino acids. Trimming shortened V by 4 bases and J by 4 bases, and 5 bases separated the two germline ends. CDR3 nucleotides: TGTGCCAGCAGCTCCACGTACAATGAGCAGTTCTTC. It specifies CASSSTYNEQFF.

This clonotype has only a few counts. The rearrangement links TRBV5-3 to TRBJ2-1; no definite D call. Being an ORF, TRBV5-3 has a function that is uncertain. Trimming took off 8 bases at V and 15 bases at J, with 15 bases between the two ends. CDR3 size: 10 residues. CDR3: CASTDVGPFF. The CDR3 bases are TGTGCCAGCACCGACGTTGGCCCGTTCTTC.

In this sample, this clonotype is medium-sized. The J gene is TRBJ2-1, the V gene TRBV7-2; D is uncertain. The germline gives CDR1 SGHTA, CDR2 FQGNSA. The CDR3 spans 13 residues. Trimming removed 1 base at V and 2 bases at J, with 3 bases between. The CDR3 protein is CASSLGPYNEQFF. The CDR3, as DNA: TGTGCCAGCAGCTTAGGGCCCTACAATGAGCAGTTCTTC. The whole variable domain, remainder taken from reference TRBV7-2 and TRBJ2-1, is GAGVSQSPSNKVTEKGKDVELRCDPISGHTALYWYRQSLGQGLEFLIYFQGNSAPDKSGLPSDRFSAERTGGSVSTLTIQRTQQEDSAVYLCASSLGPYNEQFFGPGTRLTVL.

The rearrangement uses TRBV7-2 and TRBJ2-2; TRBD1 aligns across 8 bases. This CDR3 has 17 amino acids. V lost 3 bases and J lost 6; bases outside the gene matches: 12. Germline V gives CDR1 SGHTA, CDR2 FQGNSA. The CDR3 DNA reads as TGTGCCAGCAGCTTTCCCGGGGCAGGGGGCTTGGCCGGGGAGCTGTTTTTT. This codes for CASSFPGAGGLAGELFF.

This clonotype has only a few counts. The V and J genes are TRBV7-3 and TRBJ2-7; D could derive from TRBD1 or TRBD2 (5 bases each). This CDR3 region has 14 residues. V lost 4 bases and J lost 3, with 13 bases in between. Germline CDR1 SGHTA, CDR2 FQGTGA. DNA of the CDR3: TGTGCCAGCAGCTATTCCGGGACCAACTACGAGCAGTACTTC. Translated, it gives CASSYSGTNYEQYF. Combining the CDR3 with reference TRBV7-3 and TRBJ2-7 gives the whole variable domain GAGVSQTPSNKVTEKGKYVELRCDPISGHTALYWYRQSLGQGPEFLIYFQGTGAADDSGLPNDRFFAVRPEGSVSTLKIQRTERGDSAVYLCASSYSGTNYEQYFGPGTRLTVT.

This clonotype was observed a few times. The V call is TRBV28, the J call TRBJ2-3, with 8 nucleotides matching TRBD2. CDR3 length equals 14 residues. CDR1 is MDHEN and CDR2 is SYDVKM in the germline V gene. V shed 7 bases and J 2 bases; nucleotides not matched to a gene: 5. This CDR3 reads CASITSGDTDTQYF. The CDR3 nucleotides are TGTGCCAGCATTACTAGCGGTGACACAGATACGCAGTATTTT.

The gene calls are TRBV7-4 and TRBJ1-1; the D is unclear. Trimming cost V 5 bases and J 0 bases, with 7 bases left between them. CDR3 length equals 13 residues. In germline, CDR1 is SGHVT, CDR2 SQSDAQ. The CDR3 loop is CASSLPVNTEAFF. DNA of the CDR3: TGTGCCAGCAGCCTACCGGTGAACACTGAAGCTTTCTTT.

The CDR3 region is CASSLGTSSLNEQFF. CDR3 nucleotides: TGTGCCAGCAGCTTAGGGACTAGTAGTTTGAATGAGCAGTTCTTC. The V gene is TRBV7-8, the J gene TRBJ2-1; 7 positions match TRBD2. CDR3 size: 15 residues. Unmatched junction bases numbered 7, after V lost 1 base and J lost 7 bases. Germline-derived CDR1 and CDR2 are SGHVS and FQNEAQ.

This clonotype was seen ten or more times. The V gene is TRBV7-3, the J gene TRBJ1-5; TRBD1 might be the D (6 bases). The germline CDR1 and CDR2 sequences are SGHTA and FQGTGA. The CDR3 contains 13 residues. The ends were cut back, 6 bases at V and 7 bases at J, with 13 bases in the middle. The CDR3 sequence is CASSLQGGQPQHF. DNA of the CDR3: TGTGCCAGCAGTTTACAGGGTGGACAGCCCCAGCATTTT.

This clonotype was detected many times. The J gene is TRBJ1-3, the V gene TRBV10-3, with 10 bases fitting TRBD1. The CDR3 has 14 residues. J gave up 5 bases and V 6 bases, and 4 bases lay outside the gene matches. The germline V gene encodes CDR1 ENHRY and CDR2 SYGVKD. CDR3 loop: CAIRDRGRRNTIYF. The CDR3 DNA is TGTGCCATCAGGGACAGGGGGAGAAGAAACACCATATATTTT.

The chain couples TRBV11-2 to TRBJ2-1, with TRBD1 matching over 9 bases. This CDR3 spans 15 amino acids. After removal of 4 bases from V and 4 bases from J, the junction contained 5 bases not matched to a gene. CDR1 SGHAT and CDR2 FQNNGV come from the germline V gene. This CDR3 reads CASSSGTGIYNEQFF. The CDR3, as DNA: TGTGCCAGCAGCTCCGGGACAGGGATTTACAATGAGCAGTTCTTC.

The CDR3 bases are TGTGCCAGCAGTCGCCCGACTAGCGGGAGGGGCAATGAGCAGTTCTTC. It is translated as CASSRPTSGRGNEQFF. The chain combines TRBV6-2 or TRBV6-3 with TRBJ2-1, with 14 bases matching TRBD2. Trimming took 5 bases from V and 6 from J; bases not matched to a gene: 6. CDR1 and CDR2 (germline): MNHEY, SVGEGT. The CDR3 loop spans 16 amino acids.

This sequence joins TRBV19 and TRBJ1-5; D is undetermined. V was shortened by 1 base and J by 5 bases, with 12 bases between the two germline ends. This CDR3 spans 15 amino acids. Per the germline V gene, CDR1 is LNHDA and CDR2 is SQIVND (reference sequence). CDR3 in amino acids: CASSIGVTEHQPQHF. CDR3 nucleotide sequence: TGTGCCAGTAGTATAGGGGTTACTGAACATCAGCCCCAGCATTTT.

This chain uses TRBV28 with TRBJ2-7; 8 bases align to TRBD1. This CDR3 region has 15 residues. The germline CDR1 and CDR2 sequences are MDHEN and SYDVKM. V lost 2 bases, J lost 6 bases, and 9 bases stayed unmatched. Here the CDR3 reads CASSLGAGGYSEQYF. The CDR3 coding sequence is TGTGCCAGCAGTTTAGGAGCAGGGGGCTACAGCGAGCAGTACTTC.

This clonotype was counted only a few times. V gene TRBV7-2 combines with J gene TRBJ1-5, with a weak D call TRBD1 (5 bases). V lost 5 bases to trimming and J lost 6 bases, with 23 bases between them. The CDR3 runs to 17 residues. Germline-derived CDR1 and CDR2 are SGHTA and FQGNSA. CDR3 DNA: TGTGCCAGCAGCCAAGAGGGCGCGAGGATGGGGGGTCAGCCCCAGCATTTT. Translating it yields CASSQEGARMGGQPQHF.

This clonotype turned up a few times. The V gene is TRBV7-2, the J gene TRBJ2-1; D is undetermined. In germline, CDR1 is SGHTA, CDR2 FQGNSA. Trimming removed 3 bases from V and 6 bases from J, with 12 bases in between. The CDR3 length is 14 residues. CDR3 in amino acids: CASSFDSFGNEQFF. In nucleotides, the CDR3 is TGTGCCAGCAGCTTTGATTCCTTTGGCAATGAGCAGTTCTTC.

Written as DNA, the CDR3 is TGCGCCAGCAGGCTCAGCTCCACCAATAACTATGGCTACACCTTC. Translation gives CASRLSSTNNYGYTF. The rearrangement uses TRBV5-1 and TRBJ1-2; D ambiguous. Germline V gene data show CDR1 as SGHRS and CDR2 as YFSETQ. This CDR3 has 15 amino acids. V was pared by 5 bases and J by 1 base, with 15 bases between.

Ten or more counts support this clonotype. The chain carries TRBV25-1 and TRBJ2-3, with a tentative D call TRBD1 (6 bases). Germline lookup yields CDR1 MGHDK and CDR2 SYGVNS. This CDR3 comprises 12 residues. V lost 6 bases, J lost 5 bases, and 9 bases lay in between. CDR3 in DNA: TGTGCCAGCAGACAGGGTTTAGATACGCAGTATTTT. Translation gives CASRQGLDTQYF. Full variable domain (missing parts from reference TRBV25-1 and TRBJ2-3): EADIYQTPRYLVIGTGKKITLECSQTMGHDKMYWYQQDPGMELHLIHYSYGVNSTEKGDLSSESTVSRIRTEHFPLTLESARPSHTSQYLCASRQGLDTQYFGPGTRLTVL.